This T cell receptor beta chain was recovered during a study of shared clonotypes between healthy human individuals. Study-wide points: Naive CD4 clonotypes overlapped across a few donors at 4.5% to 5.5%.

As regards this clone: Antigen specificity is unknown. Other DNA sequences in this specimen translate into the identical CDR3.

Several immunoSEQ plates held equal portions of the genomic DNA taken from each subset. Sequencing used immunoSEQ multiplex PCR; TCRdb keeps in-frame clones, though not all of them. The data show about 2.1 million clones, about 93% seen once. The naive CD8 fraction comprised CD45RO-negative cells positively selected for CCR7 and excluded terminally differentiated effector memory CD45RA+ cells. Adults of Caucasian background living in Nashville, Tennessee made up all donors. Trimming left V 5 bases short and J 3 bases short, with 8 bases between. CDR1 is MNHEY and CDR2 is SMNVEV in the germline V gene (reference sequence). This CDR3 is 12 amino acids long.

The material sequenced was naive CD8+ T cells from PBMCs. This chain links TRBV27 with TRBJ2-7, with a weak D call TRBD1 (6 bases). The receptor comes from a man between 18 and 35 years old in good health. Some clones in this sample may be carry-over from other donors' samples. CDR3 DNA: TGTGCCAGCAGTACCAGGGGCTACGAGCAGTACTTC. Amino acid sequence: CASSTRGYEQYF.